A selection of T cell receptor beta chains follows, all from one sample in a study of shared clonotypes between healthy human individuals. TCRdb's copy holds only in-frame clones and misses some; the assay was immunoSEQ multiplex PCR. This repertoire shows more than 400,000 clones, around 73% found once; its top ten account for around 12%. Sequences were obtained from PBMCs. These receptors all come from a middle-aged woman in good health. Some clones in this sample may be carry-over from other donors' samples. CDR3s include the opening cysteine and the closing phenylalanine or tryptophan. D genes are given only for firm matches. Clone size is shown for a subset of rows, as once, few, many or a class of expanded clone.

j_call	clone_size	v_call	d_call	cdr3_aa	cdr3_nt
TRBJ1-5	NA	TRBV5-5	TRBD1	CASSLRGTGDQPQHF	TGTGCCAGCAGCTTGAGGGGAACAGGGGATCAGCCCCAGCATTTT
TRBJ1-1	NA	TRBV15	NA	CATSRSTGINTEAFF	TGTGCCACCAGCAGAAGTACAGGGATAAACACTGAAGCTTTCTTT
TRBJ2-7	NA	TRBV5-1	NA	CASSPTGTYAYEQYF	TGCGCCAGCAGCCCCACCGGGACGTACGCCTACGAGCAGTACTTC
TRBJ2-7	NA	TRBV9	TRBD1	CASSVSGTGSYEQYF	TGTGCCAGCAGCGTATCCGGGACAGGGAGCTACGAGCAGTACTTC
TRBJ2-7	NA	TRBV7-2	NA	CASSLVGVRTYEQYF	TGTGCCAGCAGCTTAGTGGGGGTCCGCACCTACGAGCAGTACTTC
TRBJ2-1	NA	TRBV2	NA	CASSEALRSSEQFF	TGTGCCAGCAGTGAAGCGCTTCGGAGTAGTGAGCAGTTCTTC
TRBJ1-4	few	TRBV5-1	NA	CASSLDGATNEKLFF	TGCGCCAGCAGCTTGGATGGTGCAACTAATGAAAAACTGTTTTTT
TRBJ2-2	NA	TRBV11-2	TRBD1	CASSLARQGETVGELFF	TGTGCCAGCAGCTTAGCAAGACAGGGGGAGACGGTCGGGGAGCTGTTTTTT
TRBJ1-4	many	TRBV4-2	TRBD1	CASSQDVPYTGGGGEKLFF	TGTGCCAGCAGCCAAGATGTACCCTATACAGGAGGGGGCGGTGAAAAACTGTTTTTT
TRBJ1-6	NA	TRBV30	TRBD1	CAWDRGSSPLHF	TGTGCCTGGGACAGGGGAAGTTCACCCCTCCACTTT
TRBJ1-1	NA	TRBV4-1	TRBD1	CAKNSGGTEAFF	TGCGCCAAGAACTCAGGGGGCACTGAAGCTTTCTTT
TRBJ2-3	NA	TRBV18	NA	CASSLSGVTDTQYF	TGTGCCAGCTCCCTTTCCGGGGTCACAGATACGCAGTATTTT
TRBJ2-7	few	TRBV7-9	TRBD2	CASSRTGTSGFYEQYF	TGTGCCAGCAGCAGAACCGGGACTAGCGGGTTCTACGAGCAGTACTTC
TRBJ2-7	NA	TRBV7-9	NA	CASSTAPYEQYF	TGTGCCAGCAGCACTGCGCCCTACGAGCAGTACTTC
TRBJ2-2	NA	TRBV15	NA	CATSNRNTGELFF	TGTGCCACCAGCAACAGGAACACCGGGGAGCTGTTTTTT